This T cell receptor (beta chain) stems from a study of identical twins. The CDR3 runs 15 residues. Between the trimmed V and J ends, which lost 3 bases and 0 bases, there was a span of 10 bases. Germline V CDR1 and CDR2: SGDLS, YYNGEE. TCRdb re-called the 5' RACE reads through MiXCR, storing one row per CDR3 protein. The sample lists about 470,000 distinct CDR3 sequences, approximately 24% seen once, with approximately 2.9% in the top ten. This clonotype has a handful of counts. These data also formed part of another study, on T cells expressing NK-cell markers.

The sequenced sample consisted of CD4+ T cells sorted from blood. The chain recombines TRBV9 with TRBJ2-1, with D perhaps matching TRBD1 (6 bases). The receptor was derived from a woman aged 18 to 35 in good health. The CDR3 region is CASSGTGNSYNEQFF. The CDR3 DNA sequence: TGTGCCAGCAGCGGTACAGGGAACTCCTACAATGAGCAGTTCTTC. Full variable domain (outside the CDR3, taken from reference TRBV9 and TRBJ2-1): DSGVTQTPKHLITATGQRVTLRCSPRSGDLSVYWYQQSLDQGLQFLIQYYNGEERAKGNILERFSAQQFPDLHSELNLSSLELGDSALYFCASSGTGNSYNEQFFGPGTRLTVL.